This T cell receptor (beta chain) was recovered during a study of blood T cells in healthy people across ages (dated by TCRdb to 2013 to 2016). In the study overall: In model experiments, roughly one uniquely barcoded TCR beta cDNA molecule per two T cells was captured by template switching. Age-related changes in TCR beta repertoire diversity were measured in the study by deep sequencing normalized with unique cDNA molecular identifiers. The donors were divided into four age groups: young (average approximately 17 years), middle-aged (over 35), aged (about 61) and long-lived (roughly 86). Donors of different ages were randomly distributed across sequencing lanes to avoid experimental bias. For two donors (one aged 18 to 30 and one aged 80 or older), the study analyzed two additional independent replicas of 1 million unique cDNA reads from the same blood draw.

Comment on this clonotype: Its binding antigen is unknown. One base away there is no much larger clone; base qualities are not given.

The library was prepared using 5' RACE. Sequencer: Illumina HiSeq 2500. A second roughly 6 to 12 cycle PCR used a sample-barcoded 5' primer and a J-beta primer mix. A unique molecular identifier was introduced onto each TCR beta cDNA molecule by a template-switch 5' adaptor carrying 12 random nucleotides. Each sample yielded at least 3 million CDR3-containing paired-end reads. First-strand cDNA synthesis was performed from all RNA using the Mint cDNA synthesis kit, with priming by a TRBC-specific oligonucleotide. All cDNA was treated with uracil-DNA glycosylase and then went through a first 18-cycle PCR with the universal primers M1SS and BC2_uni_R. The original methods were these. For normalization, 1 million high-quality reads were randomly selected from each sample, with every read carrying a distinct molecular identifier. Reads with shared molecular identifiers were discarded instead of being binned into consensus sequences. MiTCR, set to a Q25 quality threshold and the strictest error-elimination algorithm, was used for CDR3 identification, clonotype clustering and error correction. Lower-bound total TCR beta diversity was estimated with a nonparametric unseen species model using Euler transformation. TCRdb ran its own pipeline on the public reads, namely fastp trimming at Q25 and MiXCR clone calling, and kept in-frame beta chains. Identical CDR3 proteins give one entry, which carries the most common genes and DNA. The V and J calls and clone size are TCRdb's, not the authors'. This sample lists some 1.4 million distinct CDR3 sequences; about 43% were detected once. Less than 8% of the sample rests with the top ten.

What the authors observed across the whole study: The CMV infection status of donors was not known, potentially confounding age-related changes in expanded clonotypes. The percentage of naive T cells measured by flow cytometry correlated strongly with observed TCR beta diversity. Estimates of total diversity based on one million sequenced T cells were considered lower bounds and underestimates. Observed TCR beta diversity per million T cells fell roughly linearly with age, and a significant reduction was already apparent by age roughly 40. Because profiling used bulk unsorted PBMCs, naive and antigen-experienced compartments could not be compared conclusively. Compared with the aged group, the long-lived group had more naive CD4+ T cells, fewer expanded clones and increased TCR diversity, a pattern suggesting age selection.

The junction carries 7 bases between V and J, which are trimmed by 5 bases and 2 bases respectively. CDR1 and CDR2 are read off the germline V gene as MDHEN and SYDVKM. The CDR3 holds 12 amino acids from the cysteine to the phenylalanine. The read is trimmed to its CDR3 DNA, 36 bases read in frame from base 1. The donors were 40 or so Caucasian individuals from Russia, aged roughly 6 to 90 years, who were systemically healthy. Approximately 9.7 milliliters of peripheral blood were drawn from each donor into EDTA-treated Vacutainer tubes. Ficoll-Paque density-gradient centrifugation was used to isolate PBMCs, with at least 7 million obtained per sample. Total RNA was extracted from PBMCs with Trizol reagent, with at least 6 micrograms obtained per sample. The percentages of naive CD45RAhigh/CD27high T cells were determined by flow cytometry on a PBMC aliquot from every donor.

This chain is built from TRBV28 and TRBJ2-7; a confident D gene designation cannot be given. Sequencing used blood. The receptor was isolated from a woman between 18 and 29 years old in good health. CDR3 reads: CASSTIPYEQYF. Read as DNA, the sequence is TGTGCCAGCAGTACTATCCCCTACGAGCAGTACTTC. The CDR3, completed at both ends by the reference TRBV28 and TRBJ2-7 genes, gives the full variable domain DVKVTQSSRYLVKRTGEKVFLECVQDMDHENMFWYRQDPGLGLRLIYFSYDVKMKEKGDIPEGYSVSREKKERFSLILESASTNQTSMYLCASSTIPYEQYFGPGTRLTVT.